This TCR beta chain was captured by sequencing in a study of T cell responses to AZD1222 COVID-19 vaccine. Study observations and caveats: Baseline antibody screening turned up just six seropositive AZD1222 recipients. Donor demographics were predominantly white British with a female majority; clonal diversity may be underestimated. Spike-spanning, vaccine-associated CD4 TCRs were dominant at 160-218 and 743-854.

With 2 bases clipped from V and 5 bases from J, the junction kept 2 bases outside the gene matches. CDR1 and CDR2 from the germline V gene are SGHTA and FQGTGA. The CDR3 runs to 13 residues. Libraries were prepared by immunoSEQ multiplex PCR; TCRdb keeps only in-frame clonotypes and omits some of them. Among 110,000 or so clones listed, about 87% were seen once. Notes on this clone: Antigen: not known.

The chain has TRBV7-3 and TRBJ2-5; the match to TRBD2 covers 7 bases. The sample consisted of peripheral blood, taken 28 days after the second AZD1222 dose. The TCR originated in an adult who received the AZD1222 COVID-19 vaccine. The CDR3 DNA follows: TGTGCCAGCAGCTTATGGGGAGGGGAGACCCAGTACTTC. This sequence encodes CASSLWGGETQYF.